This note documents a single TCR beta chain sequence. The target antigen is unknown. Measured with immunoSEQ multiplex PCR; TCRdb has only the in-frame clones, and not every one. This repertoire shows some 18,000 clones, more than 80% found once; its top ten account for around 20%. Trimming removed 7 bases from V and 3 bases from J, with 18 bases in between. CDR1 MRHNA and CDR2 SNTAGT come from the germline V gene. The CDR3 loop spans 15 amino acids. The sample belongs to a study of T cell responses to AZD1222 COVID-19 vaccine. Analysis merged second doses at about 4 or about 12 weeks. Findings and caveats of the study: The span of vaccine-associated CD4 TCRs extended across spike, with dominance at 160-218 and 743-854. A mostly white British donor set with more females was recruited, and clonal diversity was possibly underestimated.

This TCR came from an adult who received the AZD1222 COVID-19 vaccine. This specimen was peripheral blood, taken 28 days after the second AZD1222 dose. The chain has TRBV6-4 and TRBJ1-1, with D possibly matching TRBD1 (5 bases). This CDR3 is CASKSGRQGDTEAFF. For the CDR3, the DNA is TGTGCCAGCAAATCGGGGCGACAAGGGGACACTGAAGCTTTCTTT.